A single sample is the source of the 19 T cell receptor beta chains below, sequenced in a study of T cell responses to AZD1222 COVID-19 vaccine. Only in-frame clones appear in the TCRdb table, and some are missing; sequencing was by immunoSEQ multiplex PCR. This table has 150,000 to 200,000 clones, about 89% appearing once. The source was peripheral blood, collected 28 days after the second AZD1222 dose. Receptors originate from an adult who received the AZD1222 COVID-19 vaccine.

This chain uses TRBV7-9 with TRBJ2-7, with D hard to call. V was shortened by 1 base and J by 0 bases, with 13 bases between the two germline ends. The CDR3 consists of 16 residues. Germline values: CDR1 SEHNR, CDR2 FQNEAQ (reference sequence). The CDR3: CASSLGSYPLSYEQYF. The CDR3 region has the DNA TGTGCCAGCAGCTTAGGCAGTTACCCACTCTCCTACGAGCAGTACTTC.

The V and J genes are TRBV10-3 and TRBJ1-2, with a tentative D call TRBD1 (5 bases). Germline assignment: CDR1 ENHRY and CDR2 SYGVKD. V lost 11 bases to trimming and J lost 0 bases, with 16 bases between them. This CDR3 contains 14 residues. CDR3 DNA: TGTGCCTCCACTGGGGGAGTAGCTAACTATGGCTACACCTTC. Protein: CASTGGVANYGYTF.

The chain joins TRBV7-3 to TRBJ2-1; 7 nucleotides agree with TRBD2. CDR1 and CDR2 (germline): SGHTA, FQGTGA. CDR3 size: 15 residues. J was trimmed by 2 bases and V by 5 bases; bases with no gene match: 6. The CDR3 loop is CASSPLAGAYNEQFF. CDR3 nucleotide sequence: TGTGCCAGCAGCCCTCTGGCGGGAGCCTACAATGAGCAGTTCTTC.

This sequence joins TRBV2 and TRBJ2-7, with a weak D call TRBD2 (6 bases). Deletions cut 3 bases from V and 7 bases from J, with 16 bases between. The CDR3 is 14 amino acids. Germline V gives CDR1 SNHLY, CDR2 FYNNEI. The CDR3 DNA follows: TGTGCCAGCAGTGATGGGTTAGCGGCGATGGAGCAGTACTTC. This sequence encodes CASSDGLAAMEQYF.

For this clone: The germline gene is not matched at one end of the junction; a read error may be the cause. The V call is TRBV4-1, the J call TRBJ2-7; tentative D call: TRBD2 (6 bases). Germline CDR1 reads MGHRA; CDR2 reads YSYEKL. CDR3 length: 14 amino acids. The CDR3, as DNA: TGCGCCAGCAGCCAAGTTGACGGGAGCTACGAGCGGTACTTC. Translated: CASSQVDGSYERYF.

The chain uses TRBV10-1 and TRBJ2-7; D possibly corresponds to TRBD2 (5 bases). CDR1 WNHNN and CDR2 SYGVQD come from the germline V gene (reference sequence). This CDR3 has 12 amino acids. With 6 bases removed from V and 6 bases from J, the gap between germline ends came to 12 bases. The CDR3 DNA sequence: TGCGCCAGCAGGGGAGCGGCAGGCGAGCAGTACTTC. It specifies CASRGAAGEQYF.

The chain has TRBV28 and TRBJ1-4; D remains unclear. V was cut by 5 bases and J by 6 bases, with 10 bases left in between. Per germline, CDR1 MDHEN and CDR2 SYDVKM. CDR3 length: 13 amino acids. The CDR3 DNA sequence: TGTGCCAGCAGTCCCGGACGTGATGAAAAACTGTTTTTT. Its translation: CASSPGRDEKLFF.

The chain recombines TRBV9 with TRBJ1-4, with D possibly matching TRBD1 (5 bases). CDR1 is SGDLS and CDR2 is YYNGEE in the germline V gene. V was trimmed by 0 bases and J by 5 bases, leaving 11 bases between them. The CDR3 sequence is 15 residues long. CDR3 in DNA: TGTGCCAGCAGCGTAGGGGGCGGGGAGAATGAAAAACTGTTTTTT. Translating it yields CASSVGGGENEKLFF.

The V gene is TRBV5-6, the J gene TRBJ2-3; 8 nucleotides line up with TRBD2. CDR1 and CDR2 (germline): SGHDT, YYEEEE. The junction had 6 bases not matched to a gene; V was cut back by 3 bases and J by 0 bases. The CDR3 extends over 16 amino acids. The CDR3 spells CASSSLTSGSTDTQYF. The CDR3 DNA reads as TGTGCCAGCAGCTCATTAACTAGCGGTAGCACAGATACGCAGTATTTT.

The chain combines TRBV3-1 (or the pseudogene TRBV3-2) with TRBJ2-7, with D possibly matching TRBD1 (5 bases). This CDR3 comprises 14 residues. Germline lookup yields CDR1 LGHDT and CDR2 YNNKEL (reference sequence). V was pared by 3 bases and J by 4 bases, with 13 bases between. DNA for the CDR3: TGTGCCAGCAGCCAGTCCGACGACAGTTACGAGCAGTACTTC. This codes for CASSQSDDSYEQYF.

The V call is TRBV9, the J call TRBJ1-3; no reliable D call. CDR1 and CDR2 from the germline V gene are SGDLS and YYNGEE. Between the trimmed V and J ends, which lost 0 bases and 6 bases, there was a span of 10 bases. The CDR3 totals 14 residues. CDR3 residues: CASSVEVGENTIYF. DNA of the CDR3: TGTGCCAGCAGCGTAGAGGTGGGCGAAAACACCATATATTTT.

The chain joins TRBV9 to TRBJ2-5, with TRBD2 as a possible D gene (6 bases). The V end was cut by 2 bases, the J end by 5 bases, with 16 bases between. CDR1 SGDLS and CDR2 YYNGEE come from the germline V gene. This CDR3 contains 15 residues. Written as DNA, the CDR3 is TGTGCCAGCAGCGTCGAACGGGGGATCCAGGAGACCCAGTACTTC. Protein sequence: CASSVERGIQETQYF.

This chain joins TRBV2 and TRBJ2-3; 8 bases map to TRBD1. Germline CDR1 reads SNHLY; CDR2 reads FYNNEI. This CDR3 is built from 15 residues. The J segment lost 2 bases and the V segment lost 10 bases, leaving 11 bases of the junction unmatched. The DNA for the CDR3 is TGTGCCACCCTGTCCGGGACAGGAGTCACAGATACGCAGTATTTT. As protein: CATLSGTGVTDTQYF.

The gene calls are TRBV7-9 and TRBJ2-7; D is ambiguous. Germline V gives CDR1 SEHNR, CDR2 FQNEAQ (reference sequence). The CDR3 loop spans 12 amino acids. V was pared by 1 base and J by 9 bases, with 10 bases between. The CDR3, as DNA: TGTGCCAGCAGCTTAGGAGGTGTTCGGCAGTACTTC. Protein: CASSLGGVRQYF.

In this sample, this clone turned up once. The rearrangement joins TRBV7-9 to TRBJ2-3; D is unresolved. Germline V CDR1 and CDR2: SEHNR, FQNEAQ (reference sequence). The CDR3 has 13 residues. V gave up 3 bases and J gave up 3 bases, with 7 bases separating them. The CDR3 DNA sequence: TGTGCCAGCAGCTTTTTCTTGACAGATACGCAGTATTTT. Its translation: CASSFFLTDTQYF. The complete variable domain, with remaining parts taken from reference TRBV7-9 and TRBJ2-3, reads DTGVSQNPRHKITKRGQNVTFRCDPISEHNRLYWYRQTLGQGPEFLTYFQNEAQLEKSRLLSDRFSAERPKGSFSTLEIQRTEQGDSAMYLCASSFFLTDTQYFGPGTRLTVL.

The chain couples TRBV7-8 to TRBJ2-7; D not certain. The CDR3 loop spans 14 amino acids. Germline CDR1 reads SGHVS; CDR2 reads FQNEAQ. V was pared by 1 base and J by 0 bases, with 7 bases between. CDR3 region: CASSLVQSSYEQYF. CDR3 DNA: TGTGCCAGCAGCTTAGTTCAGAGCTCCTACGAGCAGTACTTC.

J is TRBJ1-2 and V is TRBV19; D gene ambiguous. The V and J ends lost 7 bases and 4 bases respectively, with 13 bases between them. This CDR3 has 13 amino acids. CDR1 is LNHDA, CDR2 SQIVND, per germline (reference sequence). CDR3 sequence reads: CASMRDRVYGYTF. The DNA of the CDR3 is TGTGCCAGTATGCGGGATAGGGTCTATGGCTACACCTTC.

The count of this clone is one. The rearrangement links TRBV6-2 or TRBV6-3 to TRBJ2-4; no firm D call. CDR1 and CDR2 from the germline V gene are MNHEY and SVGEGT. The CDR3 consists of 13 residues. The V end lost 2 bases, the J end lost 16 bases, and 18 bases lay between the germline ends. The CDR3 sequence is CASSYLGGQSSYF. The CDR3 region has the DNA TGTGCCAGCAGTTACCTGGGTGGGCAGAGCTCCTACTTC.

The chain carries TRBV2 and TRBJ2-2, with D perhaps matching TRBD1 or TRBD2 (5 bases each). V was clipped by 5 bases and J by 5 bases, with 9 bases between them. Germline values: CDR1 SNHLY, CDR2 FYNNEI. CDR3 length equals 13 residues. CDR3 DNA sequence: TGTGCCAGCAGTCAGGGAGAAACCGGGGAGCTGTTTTTT. Translating gives CASSQGETGELFF.